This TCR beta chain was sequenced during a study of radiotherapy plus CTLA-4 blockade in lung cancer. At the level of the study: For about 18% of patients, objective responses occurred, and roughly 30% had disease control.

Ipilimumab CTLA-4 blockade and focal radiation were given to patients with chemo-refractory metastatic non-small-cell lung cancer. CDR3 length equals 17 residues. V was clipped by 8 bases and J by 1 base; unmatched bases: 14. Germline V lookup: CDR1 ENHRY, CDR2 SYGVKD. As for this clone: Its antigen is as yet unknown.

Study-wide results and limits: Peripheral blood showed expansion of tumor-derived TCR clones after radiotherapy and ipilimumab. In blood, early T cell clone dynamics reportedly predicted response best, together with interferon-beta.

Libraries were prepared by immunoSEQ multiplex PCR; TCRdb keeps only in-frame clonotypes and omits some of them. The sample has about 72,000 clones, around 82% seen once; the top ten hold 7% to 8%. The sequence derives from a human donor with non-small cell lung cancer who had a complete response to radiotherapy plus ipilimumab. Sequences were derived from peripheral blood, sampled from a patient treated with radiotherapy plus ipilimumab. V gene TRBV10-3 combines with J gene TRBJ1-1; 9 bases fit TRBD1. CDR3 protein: CAIGGPDRGEENTEAFF. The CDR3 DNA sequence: TGTGCCATCGGGGGACCCGACAGGGGGGAGGAGAACACTGAAGCTTTCTTT.